The 5 T cell receptor beta chains presented below share a single source sample, sequenced in a study of beta chain features in type 1 diabetes. The isolated RNA, all of it, was reverse transcribed, so expressed TCRB transcripts were what got sequenced. Repertoires were generated with immunoSEQ multiplex PCR, while TCRdb's copy carries only in-frame clones and drops some. The sample contains about 250,000 clones, 13% to 15% of which appear only once. Sequenced sample: naive CD4+ T cells from blood. Receptor source: a woman in her 40s in good health.

The chain joins TRBV11-2 to TRBJ2-2, with a possible D match to TRBD2 (5 bases). CDR1 and CDR2 from the germline V gene are SGHAT and FQNNGV. The CDR3 covers 16 residues. V shed 1 base and J shed 2 bases, with 11 bases lying between them. This CDR3 reads CASSLVPRTNTGELFF. Written as DNA, the CDR3 is TGTGCCAGCAGCTTAGTCCCAAGGACTAACACCGGGGAGCTGTTTTTT.

This clone turned up a few times. The rearrangement uses TRBV6-5 and TRBJ1-4, with TRBD1 matching over 9 bases. The germline V gene encodes CDR1 MNHEY and CDR2 SVGAGI. V was clipped by 2 bases and J by 10 bases; unmatched bases: 11. The CDR3 contains 16 residues. CDR3: CASSYRGTGKTVKLFF. In DNA, the CDR3 is TGTGCCAGCAGTTACCGCGGGACAGGGAAAACTGTAAAACTGTTTTTT.

This clone was seen more than once but under ten times. The chain uses TRBV7-9 and TRBJ1-3, with D perhaps TRBD1 (5 bases). The V and J ends lost 7 bases and 0 bases respectively, with 19 bases between them. Germline CDR1 SEHNR, CDR2 FQNEAQ (reference sequence). The length of the CDR3 is 17 residues. The CDR3 DNA follows: TGTGCCAGCACCCAAGCCCCTAAGACAGACTCTGGAAACACCATATATTTT. Its protein product is CASTQAPKTDSGNTIYF.

V and J are TRBV5-5 and TRBJ2-7; perhaps TRBD1 as D (6 bases). Germline V gives CDR1 SGHKS, CDR2 YYEKEE (reference sequence). The CDR3 is 16 residues long. Trimming stripped 4 bases from V and 3 bases from J, with 20 bases between. The CDR3 loop reads CASSLSYRVAGYEQYF. In nucleotides, the CDR3 is TGTGCCAGCAGCCTATCATACAGGGTTGCCGGCTACGAGCAGTACTTC. Full variable domain (remainder filled in from reference TRBV5-5 and TRBJ2-7): DAGVTQSPTHLIKTRGQQVTLRCSPISGHKSVSWYQQVLGQGPQFIFQYYEKEERGRGNFPDRFSARQFPNYSSELNVNALLLGDSALYLCASSLSYRVAGYEQYFGPGTRLTVT.

The table lists this clone with a few counts. The chain employs TRBV5-8 and TRBJ1-4, with D perhaps matching TRBD1 (6 bases). The CDR3 covers 15 residues. V was shortened by 3 bases and J by 1 base, with 10 bases between the two germline ends. The germline gives CDR1 SGHTS, CDR2 YDEGEE. The CDR3 protein is CASSWNRVTNEKLFF. DNA for the CDR3: TGTGCCAGCAGCTGGAACAGGGTAACTAATGAAAAACTGTTTTTT.